The 7 T cell receptor beta chains below were found in one sample sequenced in a study of cytomegalovirus exposure and HLA in healthy donors. The PCR was carried out with 60 Vbeta primers and 13 Jbeta primers. Assay: immunoSEQ multiplex PCR; the TCRdb copy retains only in-frame clones and omits some. Here the sample spans 130,000 to 150,000 clones, roughly 75% being singletons. The sample taken for sequencing was PBMCs. These receptors all come from a man younger than 40 in good health and CMV-seronegative.

CDR3 loop: CASSLDRAYEQYF. CDR3 DNA sequence: TGTGCCAGCAGCCTTGACAGGGCCTACGAGCAGTACTTC. The rearrangement links TRBV11-2 to TRBJ2-7; 7 bases agree with TRBD1. Germline lookup yields CDR1 SGHAT and CDR2 FQNNGV. The J segment lost 2 bases and the V segment lost 5 bases, leaving 3 bases of the junction unmatched. The CDR3 has 13 residues.

This clone was picked up a small number of times. This rearrangement joins TRBV25-1 to TRBJ1-2; TRBD1 matches 9 bases. V trimming: 1 base; J trimming: 5 bases; junction bases outside the gene matches: 8. The CDR3 is made up of 16 amino acids. Germline values: CDR1 MGHDK, CDR2 SYGVNS. The CDR3 coding sequence is TGTGCCAGCAGTGAATTCAGGACAGGGGTTTGTTATGGCTACACCTTC. It specifies CASSEFRTGVCYGYTF.

The V call is TRBV6-5, the J call TRBJ1-5; D gene uncertain. Trimming shortened V by 4 bases and J by 2 bases, and 6 bases separated the two germline ends. Germline CDR1 reads MNHEY; CDR2 reads SVGAGI. The CDR3 has 13 residues. The CDR3 here is CASSSIGNQPQHF. In nucleotides, the CDR3 is TGTGCCAGCAGTTCGATAGGCAATCAGCCCCAGCATTTT.

The rearrangement joins TRBV7-3 to TRBJ2-1, with 7 bases fitting TRBD2. The V gene end was trimmed by 2 bases and the J gene end by 1 base; junction bases not matched to a gene: 2. The germline gives CDR1 SGHTA, CDR2 FQGTGA. The CDR3 consists of 15 residues. CDR3 sequence reads: CASSLLAVSYNEQFF. CDR3 sequence (DNA): TGTGCCAGCAGCTTACTAGCGGTTTCCTACAATGAGCAGTTCTTC.

This chain connects TRBV28 to TRBJ2-7, with 13 nucleotides matching TRBD2. The CDR3 is 15 amino acids. V shed 5 bases, J shed 2 bases, and the junction held 3 bases outside the gene matches. Germline CDR1 reads MDHEN; CDR2 reads SYDVKM. This CDR3 reads CASSLGLAGAYEQYF. The CDR3 coding sequence is TGTGCCAGCAGTCTAGGACTAGCGGGAGCCTACGAGCAGTACTTC.

The sample holds a few counts of this clone. The chain has TRBV5-8 and TRBJ2-3; TRBD1 might be the D (5 bases). The CDR3 has 17 residues. Germline-derived CDR1 and CDR2 are SGHTS and YDEGEE. Trimming shortened V by 0 bases and J by 0 bases, and 14 bases separated the two germline ends. The CDR3 protein is CASSLARGRTSTDTQYF. The CDR3 DNA is TGTGCCAGCAGCTTGGCTAGGGGCCGCACTAGCACAGATACGCAGTATTTT.

The V and J genes are TRBV5-1 and TRBJ1-2; 9 nucleotides align to TRBD1. The CDR3 loop spans 13 amino acids. The germline V gene encodes CDR1 SGHRS and CDR2 YFSETQ. V trimming: 4 bases; J trimming: 8 bases; junction bases outside the gene matches: 6. The CDR3 is CASSRDRVVGYTF. As DNA, the CDR3 is TGCGCCAGCAGCAGGGACAGGGTAGTCGGCTACACCTTC. Together with reference TRBV5-1 and TRBJ1-2, the CDR3 gives the full variable domain: KAGVTQTPRYLIKTRGQQVTLSCSPISGHRSVSWYQQTPGQGLQFLFEYFSETQRNKGNFPGRFSGRQFSNSRSEMNVSTLELGDSALYLCASSRDRVVGYTFGSGTRLTVV.